Shown below are 26 T cell receptor beta chains from a single sample sequenced in a study of blood T cell repertoires in COVID-19. The data were produced by immunoSEQ multiplex PCR, yet TCRdb's version contains in-frame clones alone and is incomplete. The data contain some 80,000 clones, 75% to 90% of them singletons. Sequencing was carried out using peripheral blood. The source is a woman aged 40 to 50 with active or convalescent COVID-19.

The J gene is TRBJ2-5, the V gene TRBV11-2; possibly TRBD1 for D (8 bases). CDR1 and CDR2 (germline): SGHAT, FQNNGV. The V end lost 5 bases, the J end lost 4 bases, and 17 bases lay between the germline ends. The CDR3 runs 15 residues. CDR3 region: CASSLQGGVLETQYF. CDR3 nucleotide sequence: TGTGCCAGCAGCCTACAGGGGGGGGTGCTAGAGACCCAGTACTTC.

There are a few counts of this clone. The V call is TRBV29-1, the J call TRBJ2-1, with 8 bases fitting TRBD2. V was pared by 2 bases and J by 3 bases, with 6 bases of the junction left unmatched. The CDR3 contains 15 residues. The germline CDR1 and CDR2 sequences are SQVTM and ANQGSEA. For the CDR3, the DNA is TGCAGCGTTGAACATACTAGCGGATTCTACAATGAGCAGTTCTTC. This translates into CSVEHTSGFYNEQFF.

Here the CDR3 DNA reads TGTGCCAGCAGTCCAAGGACAGGGAGTTTCCAAGAGACCCAGTACTTC. Amino acid sequence: CASSPRTGSFQETQYF. The genes are TRBV7-9 and TRBJ2-5; 8 positions agree with TRBD1. The germline gives CDR1 SEHNR, CDR2 FQNEAQ (reference sequence). The CDR3 is 16 amino acids. The trim removed 6 bases at V and 1 base at J, leaving 10 bases unmatched.

This chain uses TRBV28 with TRBJ1-2, with TRBD1 matching 8 bases. CDR1 and CDR2 (germline): MDHEN, SYDVKM. The CDR3 is 14 residues long. Germline trimming cut 4 bases from V and 4 bases from J; bases unmatched to any gene: 5. The CDR3 region has the DNA TGTGCCAGCAGTTCGGGACAGGCCGGCTATGGCTACACCTTC. Its translation is CASSSGQAGYGYTF.

The gene calls are TRBV4-2 and TRBJ1-2, with TRBD1 identical over 7 bases. The germline V gene encodes CDR1 LGHNA and CDR2 YNFKEQ. The ends lost 4 bases at V and 2 bases at J; junction bases unmatched: 4. The CDR3 contains 14 residues. The CDR3 protein is CASSRSTGNYGYTF. The CDR3 DNA is TGTGCCAGCAGCCGTTCGACAGGGAACTATGGCTACACCTTC.

This clone was counted at least ten times. The rearrangement joins TRBV29-1 to TRBJ1-2; 7 nucleotides align to TRBD1. The germline CDR1 and CDR2 sequences are SQVTM and ANQGSEA. The CDR3 is made up of 17 amino acids. The V and J ends lost 6 bases and 4 bases, in that order; junction bases with no gene match: 20. For the CDR3, the DNA is TGCAGCGTGGCAAGGGGGGACAGCCCTCCCAGTGGCTATGGCTACACCTTC. It specifies CSVARGDSPPSGYGYTF.

The chain uses TRBV2 and TRBJ1-5, with 8 bases aligning to TRBD1. The CDR3 sequence is 14 residues long. V lost 6 bases, J lost 1 base, and 2 bases stayed unmatched. Germline lookup yields CDR1 SNHLY and CDR2 FYNNEI. This chain's CDR3 is CASRRTGSNQPQHF. CDR3 nucleotides: TGTGCCAGCAGACGGACAGGGAGCAATCAGCCCCAGCATTTT.

V gene TRBV28 combines with J gene TRBJ2-1, with 7 bases identical to TRBD1. Germline V gives CDR1 MDHEN, CDR2 SYDVKM. Trimming at V came to 4 bases and at J to 8 bases, leaving 8 bases not matched to a gene. The CDR3 is 14 amino acids. The chain's CDR3 is CASSSYDRADEQFF. CDR3 nucleotides: TGTGCCAGCAGTTCCTATGACAGGGCGGATGAGCAGTTCTTC.

The V and J genes are TRBV6-5 and TRBJ2-7; TRBD2 is a possible D gene (7 bases). CDR1 and CDR2 (germline): MNHEY, SVGAGI. V was shortened by 3 bases and J by 0 bases, with 12 bases between the two germline ends. CDR3 size: 15 residues. The CDR3: CASSYAGASSYEQYF. Here the CDR3 DNA reads TGTGCCAGCAGTTATGCGGGGGCGAGCTCCTACGAGCAGTACTTC.

This clone was picked up a small number of times. The V call is TRBV7-2, the J call TRBJ1-2, with TRBD1 identical over 8 bases. V was pared by 3 bases and J by 4 bases, with 4 bases of the junction left unmatched. CDR3 length: 14 amino acids. Per germline, CDR1 SGHTA and CDR2 FQGNSA. The CDR3 loop is CASSFTGGGYGYTF. For the CDR3, the DNA is TGTGCCAGCAGCTTTACAGGGGGTGGCTATGGCTACACCTTC.

The chain has TRBV7-2 and TRBJ2-1, with D possibly TRBD2 on 5 matching bases. Trimming cost V 5 bases and J 7 bases, with 15 bases left between them. The CDR3 has 14 amino acids. Looked up from germline, CDR1 is SGHTA and CDR2 is FQGNSA. The CDR3 DNA follows: TGTGCCAGCAGCGTTTCGAGGGTAGGGAATGAGCAGTTCTTC. Amino acids: CASSVSRVGNEQFF.

The chain is built from TRBV24-1 and TRBJ1-2; D is undetermined. The CDR3 has 14 residues. The germline V and J ends were trimmed by 5 bases and 4 bases, with 13 bases remaining between them. Germline values: CDR1 KGHDR, CDR2 SFDVKD. CDR3 residues: CATSGLDVGYGYTF. The CDR3 region has the DNA TGTGCCACCAGTGGACTAGATGTGGGCTATGGCTACACCTTC.

The chain links TRBV9 to TRBJ1-4, with 8 nucleotides matching TRBD1. The V and J ends lost 0 bases and 6 bases, in that order; junction bases with no gene match: 4. Germline V CDR1 and CDR2: SGDLS, YYNGEE. The CDR3 runs 15 residues. DNA for the CDR3: TGTGCCAGCAGCGTAGGCGCAGGGGGCCATGAAAAACTGTTTTTT. It codes for CASSVGAGGHEKLFF.

This chain uses TRBV5-1 with TRBJ1-3; maybe TRBD1 (6 bases). This CDR3 contains 16 residues. Germline CDR1 reads SGHRS; CDR2 reads YFSETQ. V shed 4 bases and J shed 0 bases, with 14 bases lying between them. This chain's CDR3 is CASSVRQASSGNTIYF. The CDR3 coding sequence is TGCGCCAGCAGCGTCCGACAGGCGTCCTCTGGAAACACCATATATTTT.

V gene TRBV2 combines with J gene TRBJ1-5, with 7 bases matching TRBD1. The trim removed 6 bases at V and 9 bases at J, leaving 8 bases unmatched. Germline V gives CDR1 SNHLY, CDR2 FYNNEI. The CDR3 totals 13 residues. The CDR3 here is CASSQGDWSPQHF. The DNA of the CDR3 is TGTGCCAGCAGCCAGGGGGATTGGTCGCCCCAGCATTTT.

The V and J genes are TRBV15 and TRBJ1-5; D call uncertain. This CDR3 contains 15 residues. Trimming took 2 bases from V and 1 from J, leaving 9 bases between them. Germline CDR1 is LNHNV and CDR2 is YYDKDF (reference sequence). This CDR3 is CATSRNYMSNQPQHF. As DNA, the CDR3 is TGTGCCACCAGCAGAAACTACATGAGCAATCAGCCCCAGCATTTT.

The chain carries TRBV5-1 and TRBJ2-1, with 14 bases matching TRBD2. This CDR3 spans 18 amino acids. Trimming at V came to 4 bases and at J to 2 bases, leaving 8 bases not matched to a gene. Germline V gene data show CDR1 as SGHRS and CDR2 as YFSETQ. Here the CDR3 reads CASSPGTSGSLAYNEQFF. CDR3 sequence (DNA): TGCGCCAGCAGCCCCGGGACTAGCGGGAGTCTCGCCTACAATGAGCAGTTCTTC.

The gene calls are TRBV10-1 and TRBJ2-7; possibly TRBD2 for D (5 bases). The germline V gene encodes CDR1 WNHNN and CDR2 SYGVQD (reference sequence). Deletions cut 0 bases from V and 0 bases from J, with 12 bases between. The CDR3 sequence is 16 residues long. DNA for the CDR3: TGCGCCAGCAGTGAGTCCGGAGGAACGAGCTCCTACGAGCAGTACTTC. Its translation is CASSESGGTSSYEQYF.

This sequence joins TRBV6-5 and TRBJ1-5, with 9 bases identical to TRBD1. J was trimmed by 4 bases and V by 6 bases; bases with no gene match: 7. The CDR3 totals 15 residues. Germline V gene sequence: CDR1 MNHEY, CDR2 SVGAGI. The CDR3 region is CASRAGDRENQPQHF. CDR3 nucleotides: TGTGCCAGCAGAGCTGGGGACAGGGAAAATCAGCCCCAGCATTTT.

The chain uses TRBV3-1 (or the pseudogene TRBV3-2) and TRBJ2-3, with D possibly TRBD2 on 7 matching bases. CDR1 LGHDT and CDR2 YNNKEL come from the germline V gene (reference sequence). The CDR3 contains 15 residues. The V gene lost 1 base and the J gene lost 6 bases, with 14 bases spanning the gap. Here the CDR3 reads CASSQGRGREDTQYF. As DNA, the CDR3 is TGTGCCAGCAGCCAAGGTAGGGGGAGGGAGGATACGCAGTATTTT.

This rearrangement joins TRBV2 to TRBJ2-2; a possible D gene is TRBD2 (5 bases). The CDR3 is 14 residues long. The germline V gene has CDR1 SNHLY and CDR2 FYNNEI. V gave up 7 bases and J gave up 0 bases, with 9 bases separating them. The CDR3 DNA follows: TGTGCCAGCATTTCTAGCCCGAACACCGGGGAGCTGTTTTTT. Residues: CASISSPNTGELFF. Drawing the rest from reference TRBV2 and TRBJ2-2, the complete variable domain is EPEVTQTPSHQVTQMGQEVILRCVPISNHLYFYWYRQILGQKVEFLVSFYNNEISEKSEIFDDQFSVERPDGSNFTLKIRSTKLEDSAMYFCASISSPNTGELFFGEGSRLTVL.

This rearrangement joins TRBV29-1 to TRBJ2-2; TRBD2 is a possible D gene (6 bases). V lost 2 bases, J lost 3 bases, and 10 bases lay in between. Germline CDR1 and CDR2: SQVTM and ANQGSEA. The CDR3 sequence is 14 residues long. CDR3 nucleotides: TGCAGCGTTGAACGGACTACCCACACCGGGGAGCTGTTTTTT. As protein: CSVERTTHTGELFF.

The chain uses TRBV6-8 and TRBJ2-1, with 8 bases aligning to TRBD2. With V trimmed by 8 bases and J by 4 bases, 7 bases remained unmatched. The germline CDR1 and CDR2 sequences are MNHGY and SAAAGT. The CDR3 has 14 residues. Written as DNA, the CDR3 is TGTGCCAGCTCTCGGGGGGGCTCATACAATGAGCAGTTCTTC. Its translation: CASSRGGSYNEQFF.

This clone was seen a handful of times. The chain has TRBV10-3 and TRBJ1-5; weak D call: TRBD1 (6 bases). CDR3 length: 17 residues. V lost 4 bases and J lost 5, with 21 bases in between. CDR1 and CDR2 (germline): ENHRY, SYGVKD. CDR3 in amino acids: CAISVFPLDSGDQPQHF. CDR3 DNA sequence: TGTGCCATCAGTGTTTTCCCCCTGGACAGCGGAGATCAGCCCCAGCATTTT.

This clone was detected only a few times. At one boundary the junction diverges from the germline segment, which might be a read error. This rearrangement joins TRBV29-1 to TRBJ2-7; 8 nucleotides line up with TRBD1. The CDR3 spans 11 residues. Germline CDR1 SQVTM, CDR2 ANQGSEA. In DNA form, the CDR3 reads TGCAGCGTTCTCCAGGGGGCTCTTTTGGACTTC. It specifies CSVLQGALLDF.

J is TRBJ1-1 and V is TRBV6-2 or TRBV6-3; no definite D call. V shed 6 bases and J shed 1 base, with 6 bases lying between them. Germline V gene lookup returns CDR1 MNHEY and CDR2 SVGEGT. The CDR3 spans 12 residues. This CDR3 is CASSLWNTEAFF. CDR3 DNA: TGTGCCAGCAGCTTATGGAACACTGAAGCTTTCTTT.